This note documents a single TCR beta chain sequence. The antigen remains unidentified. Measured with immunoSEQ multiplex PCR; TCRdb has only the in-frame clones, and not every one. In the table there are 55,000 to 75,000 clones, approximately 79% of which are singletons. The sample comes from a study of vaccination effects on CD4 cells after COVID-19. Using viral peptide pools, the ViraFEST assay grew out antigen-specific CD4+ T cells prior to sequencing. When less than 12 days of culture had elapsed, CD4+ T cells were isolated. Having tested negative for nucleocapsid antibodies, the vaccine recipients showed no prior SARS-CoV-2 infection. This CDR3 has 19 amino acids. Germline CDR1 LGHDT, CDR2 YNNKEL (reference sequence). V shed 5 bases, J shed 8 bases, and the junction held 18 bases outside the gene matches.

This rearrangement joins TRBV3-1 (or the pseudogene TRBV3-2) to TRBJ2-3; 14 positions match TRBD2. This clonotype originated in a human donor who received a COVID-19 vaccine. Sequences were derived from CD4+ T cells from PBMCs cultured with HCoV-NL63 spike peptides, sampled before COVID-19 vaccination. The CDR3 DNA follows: TGTGCCAGCAGCTCCACCCACGGGACTAGCGGGGGCCGCGACGTTACGCAGTATTTT. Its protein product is CASSSTHGTSGGRDVTQYF.